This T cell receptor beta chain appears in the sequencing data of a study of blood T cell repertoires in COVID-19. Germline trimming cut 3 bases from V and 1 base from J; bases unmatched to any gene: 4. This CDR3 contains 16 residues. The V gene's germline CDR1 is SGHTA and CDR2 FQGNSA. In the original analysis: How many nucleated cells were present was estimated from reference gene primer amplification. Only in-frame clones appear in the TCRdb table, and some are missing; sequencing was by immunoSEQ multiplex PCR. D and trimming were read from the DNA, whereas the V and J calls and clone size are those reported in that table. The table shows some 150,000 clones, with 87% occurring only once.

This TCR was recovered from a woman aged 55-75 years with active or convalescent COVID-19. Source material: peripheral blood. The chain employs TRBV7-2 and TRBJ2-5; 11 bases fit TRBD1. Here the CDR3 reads CASSFGQGAFQETQYF. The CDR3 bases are TGTGCCAGCAGCTTCGGACAGGGGGCATTCCAAGAGACCCAGTACTTC.